These 11 T cell receptor beta chains originate from one sample sequenced in a study of CD8 T cells in ankylosing spondylitis. TCRdb independently ran MiXCR on the 5' RACE reads; one entry per CDR3 protein. This sample has over 30,000 distinct CDR3 sequences, with 15% to 20% found just once. Sequencing was performed on blood. The receptors here all came from a male donor with ankylosing spondylitis or in good health (not recorded which).

The chain links TRBV5-5 to TRBJ2-3; 7 bases line up with TRBD1. V shed 5 bases and J 5 bases; nucleotides not matched to a gene: 5. The CDR3 is made up of 13 amino acids. Germline values: CDR1 SGHKS, CDR2 YYEKEE (reference sequence). Written as DNA, the CDR3 is TGTGCCAGCAGGGTGACAGGGAGAGATACGCAGTATTTT. It yields the protein CASRVTGRDTQYF.

V and J are TRBV5-1 and TRBJ2-2, with TRBD2 matching over 7 bases. This CDR3 comprises 15 residues. Germline values: CDR1 SGHRS, CDR2 YFSETQ. V shed 9 bases and J 0 bases; nucleotides not matched to a gene: 8. The CDR3 spells CATSSAGANTGELFF. The CDR3 nucleotides are TGCGCCACTTCTTCGGCGGGGGCGAACACCGGGGAGCTGTTTTTT.

This clonotype was recorded a few times. This sequence joins TRBV20-1 and TRBJ2-1; D is unresolved. This CDR3 comprises 14 residues. Trimming left V 3 bases short and J 0 bases short, with 9 bases between. Germline V lookup: CDR1 DFQATT, CDR2 SNEGSKA (reference sequence). The CDR3 loop reads CSASGRSSYNEQFF. The DNA of the CDR3 is TGCAGTGCTAGCGGGCGGAGCTCCTACAATGAGCAGTTCTTC.

The chain is built from TRBV20-1 and TRBJ1-1; tentative D call: TRBD1 (6 bases). CDR1 DFQATT and CDR2 SNEGSKA come from the germline V gene (reference sequence). The V end was cut by 2 bases, the J end by 0 bases, with 10 bases between. The CDR3 totals 14 residues. The CDR3 loop is CSARPTGMNTEAFF. The CDR3 bases are TGCAGTGCTAGACCAACAGGGATGAACACTGAAGCTTTCTTT.

Sample share makes this clonotype medium-sized. This chain uses TRBV7-2 with TRBJ2-7; D is ambiguous. The germline gives CDR1 SGHTA, CDR2 FQGNSA. The germline V and J ends were trimmed by 1 base and 5 bases, with 12 bases remaining between them. The CDR3 has 14 amino acids. The CDR3 sequence is CASSLDLFGHEQYV. In nucleotides, the CDR3 is TGTGCCAGCAGCTTAGACCTCTTCGGCCACGAGCAGTACGTC.

The rearrangement joins TRBV27 to TRBJ1-2; perhaps TRBD1 as D (5 bases). Germline loops: CDR1 MNHEY, CDR2 SMNVEV (reference sequence). Trimming stripped 8 bases from V and 7 bases from J, with 17 bases between. The CDR3 runs 13 residues. The DNA of the CDR3 is TGTGCCAGCTATGGGACGGTTGACACTGGCTACACCTTC. This codes for CASYGTVDTGYTF.

This clonotype was detected only a few times. The chain joins TRBV20-1 to TRBJ2-5; D possibly uses TRBD1 or TRBD2 (6 bases each). V shed 5 bases and J shed 3 bases, with 22 bases lying between them. This CDR3 has 16 residues. The germline V gene has CDR1 DFQATT and CDR2 SNEGSKA (reference sequence). The CDR3 loop reads CSADSIRGVGEETQYF. Written as DNA, the CDR3 is TGCAGTGCTGATTCAATTAGGGGGGTCGGCGAAGAGACCCAGTACTTC.

CDR3 in amino acids: CASQRLDRPGELFF. The CDR3 DNA is TGTGCCAGTCAAAGACTAGATCGCCCCGGGGAGCTGTTTTTT. The genes are TRBV3-1 and TRBJ2-2, with a tentative D call TRBD2 (6 bases). Germline CDR1 reads LGHDT; CDR2 reads YNNKEL (reference sequence). The CDR3 contains 14 residues. Trimming removed 9 bases from V and 6 bases from J, with 17 bases in between.

V is TRBV20-1 and J is TRBJ2-5; 8 bases are a match to TRBD2. This CDR3 is 14 amino acids long. Germline assignment: CDR1 DFQATT and CDR2 SNEGSKA (reference sequence). With 5 bases clipped from V and 4 bases from J, the junction kept 9 bases outside the gene matches. The CDR3 sequence: CSAPLSGGRETQYF. The CDR3 bases are TGCAGTGCTCCCCTTTCGGGGGGGAGAGAGACCCAGTACTTC.

This clonotype appeared a few times. V and J are TRBV20-1 and TRBJ2-1; a weak D match, TRBD1 (5 bases). Germline CDR1 and CDR2: DFQATT and SNEGSKA (reference sequence). The V end was cut by 2 bases, the J end by 2 bases, with 13 bases between. CDR3 length: 15 amino acids. The CDR3 DNA reads as TGCAGTGCTAGATTAACAGGTGTTGCCTACAATGAGCAGTTCTTC. It encodes CSARLTGVAYNEQFF.

This clonotype was counted only a few times. CDR3 loop: CASSGDGRLGTEAFF. The DNA of the CDR3 is TGTGCCAGCAGCGGGGACGGCCGACTGGGCACTGAAGCTTTCTTT. This chain connects TRBV6-2 or TRBV6-3 to TRBJ1-1; possibly TRBD1 for D (5 bases). The CDR3 spans 15 residues. Looked up from germline, CDR1 is MNHEY and CDR2 is SVGEGT. Trimming took 6 bases from V and 4 from J, leaving 18 bases between them.